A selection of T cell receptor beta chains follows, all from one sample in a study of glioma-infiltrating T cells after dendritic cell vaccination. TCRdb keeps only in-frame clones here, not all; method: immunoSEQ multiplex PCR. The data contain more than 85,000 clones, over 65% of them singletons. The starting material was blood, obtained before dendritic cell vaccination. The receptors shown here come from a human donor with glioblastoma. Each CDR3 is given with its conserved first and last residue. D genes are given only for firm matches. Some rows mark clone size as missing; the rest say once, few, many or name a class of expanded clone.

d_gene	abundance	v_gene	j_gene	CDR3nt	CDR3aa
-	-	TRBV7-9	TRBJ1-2	TGTGCCAGCAGCTCTGGTTCGGGGTATGGCTACACCTTC	CASSSGSGYGYTF
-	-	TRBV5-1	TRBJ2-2	TGCGCCAGCAGCTTGGCCGCTTCTAGCGAGCCCGGGGAGCTGTTTTTT	CASSLAASSEPGELFF
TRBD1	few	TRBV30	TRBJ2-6	TGTGCTTTAACCCGGGACAGGGTTAAATCTGGGGCCAACGTCCTGACTTTC	CALTRDRVKSGANVLTF
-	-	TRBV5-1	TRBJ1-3	TGCGCCAGCAGCTTGGATACCGGTTCTGGAAACACCATATATTTT	CASSLDTGSGNTIYF
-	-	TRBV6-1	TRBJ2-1	TGTGCCAGCAGTGAAGCGAGGGGGAAGGTCATAAATGAGCAGTTCTTC	CASSEARGKVINEQFF
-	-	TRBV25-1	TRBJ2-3	TGTGCCAGCAGTGAATTAGCCCTCGGGACTCAAGGGGATACGCAGTATTTT	CASSELALGTQGDTQYF
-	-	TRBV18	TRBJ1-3	TGTGCCAGCTCATACCAGGGAGGAAACACCATATATTTT	CASSYQGGNTIYF
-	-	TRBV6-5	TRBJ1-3	TGTGCCAGCAGTTCCAGGACTCGAAACACCATATATTTT	CASSSRTRNTIYF
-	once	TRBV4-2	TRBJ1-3	TGTGCCAGCAGCCCAGTGACAGACTCTGTGGGAAACACCATATATTTT	CASSPVTDSVGNTIYF
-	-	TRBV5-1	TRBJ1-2	TGCGCCAGCAGCTTGGAGGGGCCGAAATCAGGCTACACCTTC	CASSLEGPKSGYTF
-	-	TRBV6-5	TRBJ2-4	TGTGCCAGCAGCACCCAGACAGGAGCCAAAAACATTCAGTACTTC	CASSTQTGAKNIQYF
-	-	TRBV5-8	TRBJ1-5	TGTGCCAGCAGCACCGGACAGTGGGGCAATCAGCCCCAGCATTTT	CASSTGQWGNQPQHF
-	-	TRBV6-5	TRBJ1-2	TGTGCCAGCAGTTATCGGGGTGAAGGAAATGGCTACACCTTC	CASSYRGEGNGYTF
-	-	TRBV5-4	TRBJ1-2	TGTGCCAGCAATCTGCCGACAGGTCAGGTGACAGGCTACACCTTC	CASNLPTGQVTGYTF
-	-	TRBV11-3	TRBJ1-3	TGTGCCAGCAGCAGCAGGGATCCTGGAAACACCATATATTTT	CASSSRDPGNTIYF
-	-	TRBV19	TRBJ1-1	TGTGCCAGTAGTATAGACTCTCTCTCAGGTAACACTGAAGCTTTCTTT	CASSIDSLSGNTEAFF
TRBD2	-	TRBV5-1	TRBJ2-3	TGCGCCAGCAGCTCGGGACTAGCGGGGGCCACAGATACGCAGTATTTT	CASSSGLAGATDTQYF
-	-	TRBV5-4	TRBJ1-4	TGTGCCAGCAGCCCACTAGACCCTGCACCTAATGAAAAACTGTTTTTT	CASSPLDPAPNEKLFF
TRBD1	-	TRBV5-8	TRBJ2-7	TGTGCCAGCAGCGTAGACGGACAGGGCGTCGCCTACGAGCAGTACTTC	CASSVDGQGVAYEQYF
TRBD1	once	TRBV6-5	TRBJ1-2	TGTGCCAGCAGTCCGGGACAGTTCTATGGCTACACCTTC	CASSPGQFYGYTF
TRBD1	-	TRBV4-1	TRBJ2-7	TGCGCCAGCAGCCCCCCCCAGGGGGTCTACGAGCAGTACTTC	CASSPPQGVYEQYF
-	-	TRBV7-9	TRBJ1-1	TGTGCCAGCAGCGCTCGGGGTTGGGGGCTGGAGAACACTGAAGCTTTCTTT	CASSARGWGLENTEAFF
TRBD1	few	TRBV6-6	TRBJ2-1	TGTGCCAGCAGTCCCCTGACAGGGGGCACCTACAATGAGCAGTTCTTC	CASSPLTGGTYNEQFF
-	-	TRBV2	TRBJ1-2	TGTGCCAGCAGTGAATCCCAGGGGAGCGGCTACACCTTC	CASSESQGSGYTF
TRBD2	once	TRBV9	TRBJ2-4	TGTGCCAGCAGCGACGGGAGGGCCGGTGACATTCAGTACTTC	CASSDGRAGDIQYF
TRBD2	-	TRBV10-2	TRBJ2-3	TGCGCCAGCAGTAAGGGACTAGCGGGGGGGGTGGATACGCAGTATTTT	CASSKGLAGGVDTQYF
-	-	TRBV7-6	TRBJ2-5	TGTGCCAGCAGCTTAATGGGGTCCAGGGCGCCCCAAGAGACCCAGTACTTC	CASSLMGSRAPQETQYF
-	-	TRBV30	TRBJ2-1	TGTGCCTGGAGACCCAGCGGCCGCTACAATGAGCAGTTCTTC	CAWRPSGRYNEQFF
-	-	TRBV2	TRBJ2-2	TGTGCCAGCTCCGTACTGCTTTCCACCGGGGAGCTGTTTTTT	CASSVLLSTGELFF
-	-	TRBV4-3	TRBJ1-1	TGCGCCAGCAGCCAAGATCTCCCGGACATGAACACTGAAGCTTTCTTT	CASSQDLPDMNTEAFF